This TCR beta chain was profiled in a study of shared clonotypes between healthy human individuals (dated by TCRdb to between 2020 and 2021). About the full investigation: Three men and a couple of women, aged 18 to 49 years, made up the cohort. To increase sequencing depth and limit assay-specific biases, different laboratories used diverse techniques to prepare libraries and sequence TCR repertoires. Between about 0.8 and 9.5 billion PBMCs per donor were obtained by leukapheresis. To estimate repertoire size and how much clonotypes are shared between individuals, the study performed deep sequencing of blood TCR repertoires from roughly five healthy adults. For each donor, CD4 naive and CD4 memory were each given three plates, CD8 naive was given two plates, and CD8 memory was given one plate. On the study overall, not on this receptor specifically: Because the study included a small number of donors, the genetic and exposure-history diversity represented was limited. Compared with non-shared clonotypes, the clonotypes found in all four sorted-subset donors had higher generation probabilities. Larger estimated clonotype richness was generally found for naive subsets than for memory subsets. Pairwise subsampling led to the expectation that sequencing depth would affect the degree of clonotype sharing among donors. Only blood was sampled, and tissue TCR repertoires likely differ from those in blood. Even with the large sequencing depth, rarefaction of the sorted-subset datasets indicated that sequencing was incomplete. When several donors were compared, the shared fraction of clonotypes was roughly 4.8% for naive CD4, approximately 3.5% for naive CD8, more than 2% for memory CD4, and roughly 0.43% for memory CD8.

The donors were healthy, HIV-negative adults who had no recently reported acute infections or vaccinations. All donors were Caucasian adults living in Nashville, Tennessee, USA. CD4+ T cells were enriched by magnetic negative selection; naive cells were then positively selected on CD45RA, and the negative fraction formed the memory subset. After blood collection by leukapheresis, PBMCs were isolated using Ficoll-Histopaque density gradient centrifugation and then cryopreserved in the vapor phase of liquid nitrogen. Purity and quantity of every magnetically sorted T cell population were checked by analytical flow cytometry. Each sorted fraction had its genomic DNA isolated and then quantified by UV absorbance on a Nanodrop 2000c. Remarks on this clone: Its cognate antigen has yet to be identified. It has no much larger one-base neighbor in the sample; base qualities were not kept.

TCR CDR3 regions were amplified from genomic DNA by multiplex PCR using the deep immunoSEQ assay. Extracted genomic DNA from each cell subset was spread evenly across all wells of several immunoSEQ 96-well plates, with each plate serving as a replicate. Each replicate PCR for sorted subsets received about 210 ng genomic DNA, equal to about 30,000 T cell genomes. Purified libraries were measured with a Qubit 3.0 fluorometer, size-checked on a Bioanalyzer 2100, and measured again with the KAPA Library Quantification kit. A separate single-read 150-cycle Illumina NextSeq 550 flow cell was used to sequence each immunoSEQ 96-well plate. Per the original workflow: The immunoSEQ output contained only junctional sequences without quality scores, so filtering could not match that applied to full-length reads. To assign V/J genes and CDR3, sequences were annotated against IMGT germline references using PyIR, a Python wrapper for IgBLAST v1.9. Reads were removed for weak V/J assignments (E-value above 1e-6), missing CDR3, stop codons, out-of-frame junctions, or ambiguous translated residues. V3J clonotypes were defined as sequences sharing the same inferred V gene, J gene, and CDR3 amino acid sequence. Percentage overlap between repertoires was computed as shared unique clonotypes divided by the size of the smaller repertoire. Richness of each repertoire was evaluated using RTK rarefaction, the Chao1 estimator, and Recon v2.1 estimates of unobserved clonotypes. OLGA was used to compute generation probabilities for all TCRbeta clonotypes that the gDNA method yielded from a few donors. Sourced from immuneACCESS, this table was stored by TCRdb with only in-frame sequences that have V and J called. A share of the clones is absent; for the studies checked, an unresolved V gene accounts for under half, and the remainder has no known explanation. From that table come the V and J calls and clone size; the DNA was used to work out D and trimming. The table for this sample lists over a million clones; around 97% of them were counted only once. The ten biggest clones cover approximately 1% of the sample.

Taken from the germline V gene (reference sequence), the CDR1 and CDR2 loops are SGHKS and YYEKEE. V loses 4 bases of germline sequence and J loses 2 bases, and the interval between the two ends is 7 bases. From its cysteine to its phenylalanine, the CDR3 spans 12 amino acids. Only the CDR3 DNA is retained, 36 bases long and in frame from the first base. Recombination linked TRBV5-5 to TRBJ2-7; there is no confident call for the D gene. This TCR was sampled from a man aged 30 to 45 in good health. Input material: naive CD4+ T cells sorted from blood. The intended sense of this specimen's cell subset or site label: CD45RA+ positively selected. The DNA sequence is TGTGCCAGCAGCCCGAGGACCTACGAGCAGTACTTC. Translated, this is CASSPRTYEQYF.